A few counts support the clone carrying this T cell receptor (beta chain). Its antigen is as yet unknown. Points from the study as a whole: The TCR gene usage of tumor memory CD4+ T cells clustered together with blood and lymph node memory CD4+ cells and with lymph node naive CD4+ cells.

CDR1 is SGHRS and CDR2 is YFSETQ in the germline V gene. The CDR3 totals 14 residues. Between the trimmed V and J ends, which lost 0 bases and 4 bases, there was a span of 10 bases. After constant-region reverse-primer amplification, full-length variable regions underwent semi-nested PCR with Nested Universal Primer A. TCRdb reprocessed the 5' RACE reads with MiXCR, giving one entry per CDR3 protein. The sample comprises 45,000 to 55,000 distinct CDR3 sequences, around 26% of which are singletons, and 3% to 4% rests with the top ten. The specimen was tumor-infiltrating naive CD4+ T cells sorted from the breast tumor. Specified subset: naive CD4+ T cells, CD4+CD45RA+CD25-. This sequence was found in a female donor with breast cancer. The V gene is TRBV5-1, the J gene TRBJ1-1; D may be TRBD1 (6 bases). The CDR3 loop reads CASSLAGGGTEAFF. The CDR3 DNA is TGCGCCAGCAGCTTGGCCGGGGGCGGCACTGAAGCTTTCTTT.